The 10 T cell receptor beta chains below come from one sample, sequenced in a study of blood T cell repertoires in COVID-19. TCRdb keeps only in-frame clones here, not all; method: immunoSEQ multiplex PCR. The table lists some 490,000 clones, around 85% of them singletons. Input material: PBMCs or T cells enriched from blood (not recorded which). The receptors originated from a woman aged 60 to 75 who had recovered from COVID-19.

This rearrangement joins TRBV4-1 to TRBJ2-7; possibly TRBD1 for D (6 bases). This CDR3 region has 14 residues. Between the trimmed V and J ends, which lost 4 bases and 0 bases, there was a span of 10 bases. CDR1 is MGHRA, CDR2 YSYEKL, per germline. The CDR3, as DNA: TGCGCCAGCAGCCCCCGGGACACCTCCTACGAGCAGTACTTC. It encodes CASSPRDTSYEQYF.

This clone was detected a few times. This chain links TRBV19 with TRBJ1-3; D gene unclear. Trimming pared 4 bases from V and 2 bases from J, leaving 9 bases between. There are 14 residues in the CDR3. The V gene's germline CDR1 is LNHDA and CDR2 SQIVND (reference sequence). The CDR3 nucleotides are TGTGCCAGTAGTACGGGATTGACTGGAAACACCATATATTTT. Protein: CASSTGLTGNTIYF.

A word on this clone: Other DNA sequences within the sample encode an identical CDR3. The V gene is TRBV12-3 or TRBV12-4, the J gene TRBJ1-5; D not certain. The CDR3 spans 13 residues. V lost 3 bases to trimming and J lost 2 bases, with 5 bases between them. The CDR3, as DNA: TGTGCCAGCAGTTTTACAGGCAATCAGCCCCAGCATTTT. This encodes CASSFTGNQPQHF.

The chain links TRBV18 to TRBJ2-2; 7 positions agree with TRBD2. The CDR3 runs to 14 residues. The V gene end was trimmed by 3 bases and the J gene end by 7 bases; junction bases not matched to a gene: 5. The germline V gene has CDR1 KGHSH and CDR2 LQKENI. The CDR3 reads CASSPGLDGGELFF. In nucleotides, the CDR3 is TGTGCCAGCTCACCCGGACTAGATGGCGGGGAGCTGTTTTTT.

This clone appeared once. The genes are TRBV6-5 and TRBJ1-5; 9 nucleotides agree with TRBD1. With 6 bases clipped from V and 2 bases from J, the junction kept 5 bases outside the gene matches. Per germline, CDR1 MNHEY and CDR2 SVGAGI. The CDR3 is made up of 15 amino acids. CDR3 bases: TGTGCCAGCAGCATGGGACAGGGTGGCAATCAGCCCCAGCATTTT. Translation: CASSMGQGGNQPQHF.

The chain is built from TRBV27 and TRBJ2-3, with D unclear. The CDR3 contains 13 residues. Trimming shortened V by 3 bases and J by 2 bases, and 6 bases separated the two germline ends. Germline CDR1 is MNHEY and CDR2 is SMNVEV (reference sequence). CDR3 loop: CASSFRSTDTQYF. The CDR3 DNA sequence: TGTGCCAGCAGTTTCAGGTCCACAGATACGCAGTATTTT.

The chain uses TRBV7-2 and TRBJ2-5; D may be TRBD2 (7 bases). The CDR3 loop spans 15 amino acids. Germline loops: CDR1 SGHTA, CDR2 FQGNSA. V lost 5 bases to trimming and J lost 1 base, with 14 bases between them. The CDR3 sequence: CASSPRGGPQETQYF. The CDR3 nucleotides read TGTGCCAGCAGCCCTAGGGGGGGACCCCAAGAGACCCAGTACTTC.

The rearrangement joins TRBV12-3 or TRBV12-4 to TRBJ1-2; D not certain. V dropped 4 bases and J dropped 14 bases, with 8 bases sitting between them. The CDR3 runs to 9 residues. The CDR3 nucleotides are TGTGCCAGCAGTTCCCCGCAGACCTTC. Encoded protein: CASSSPQTF.

The chain carries TRBV29-1 and TRBJ1-1; 7 nucleotides line up with TRBD1. Germline assignment: CDR1 SQVTM and CDR2 ANQGSEA. Trimming cost V 6 bases and J 2 bases; bases outside gene matches: 3. CDR3 length equals 12 residues. CDR3 DNA: TGCAGCGTACGGGACAGTAACACTGAAGCTTTCTTT. Amino acid sequence: CSVRDSNTEAFF.

The CDR3 DNA follows: TGTGCCAGCAGCCCGAACAGGGGAACAGCCCAAGCGGGGGGGGGTTTCTTC. This gives the protein CASSPNRGTAQAGGGFF. This rearrangement joins TRBV11-3 to TRBJ2-1, with 10 bases identical to TRBD2. CDR1 is SGHNT, CDR2 YENEEA, per germline. V lost 5 bases to trimming and J lost 16 bases; unmatched junction nucleotides: 23. The CDR3 runs to 17 residues.